A single sample is the source of the 9 T cell receptor beta chains below, sequenced in a study of identical twins. TCRdb analysed the 5' RACE reads with MiXCR anew, one entry per CDR3 protein. The sample has about 190,000 distinct CDR3 sequences, less than 20% seen once; the top ten hold 40%. These same data were also listed under a study on T cells expressing NK-cell markers.

Sequenced sample: CD8+ T cells sorted from blood. The receptors shown here come from a woman between 18 and 30 years old in good health.

This clonotype was counted only a few times. V and J are TRBV7-9 and TRBJ2-1; 9 positions agree with TRBD2. The CDR3 is 15 residues long. The germline gives CDR1 SEHNR, CDR2 FQNEAQ (reference sequence). V lost 3 bases to trimming and J lost 4 bases; unmatched junction nucleotides: 4. CDR3 in DNA: TGTGCCAGCAGCTTCCCAAGCGGGGGGTACAATGAGCAGTTCTTC. Protein sequence: CASSFPSGGYNEQFF. Variable domain in full (rest from reference TRBV7-9 and TRBJ2-1): DTGVSQNPRHKITKRGQNVTFRCDPISEHNRLYWYRQTLGQGPEFLTYFQNEAQLEKSRLLSDRFSAERPKGSFSTLEIQRTEQGDSAMYLCASSFPSGGYNEQFFGPGTRLTVL.

This clonotype was detected ten times or more. V gene TRBV12-3 or TRBV12-4 combines with J gene TRBJ1-6, with TRBD1 as a possible D gene (5 bases). The CDR3 contains 16 residues. V dropped 5 bases and J dropped 7 bases, with 18 bases sitting between them. This CDR3 reads CASSPWRRGENSPLHF. For the CDR3, the DNA is TGTGCCAGCAGTCCCTGGAGGAGGGGAGAGAATTCACCCCTCCACTTT.

The chain couples TRBV11-2 to TRBJ1-1; 7 bases agree with TRBD1. CDR1 is SGHAT, CDR2 FQNNGV, per germline. This CDR3 has 14 residues. J gave up 9 bases and V 5 bases, and 12 bases lay outside the gene matches. The CDR3 DNA reads as TGTGCCAGCAGCGAGACAGGGTCTATTACCCAAGCTTTCTTT. Translating it yields CASSETGSITQAFF.

The chain couples TRBV9 to TRBJ1-1; TRBD1 is a possible D gene (6 bases). V was pared by 3 bases and J by 3 bases, with 18 bases between. The CDR3 has 16 residues. From germline, CDR1 is SGDLS and CDR2 YYNGEE. The chain's CDR3 is CASSASYRAWDTEAFF. DNA for the CDR3: TGTGCCAGCAGCGCTTCTTACAGGGCTTGGGACACTGAAGCTTTCTTT.

V usage is TRBV27 and J usage is TRBJ2-7; the D is unclear. In germline, CDR1 is MNHEY, CDR2 SMNVEV (reference sequence). The V gene lost 0 bases and the J gene lost 3 bases, with 12 bases spanning the gap. This CDR3 is 15 amino acids long. CDR3 in DNA: TGTGCCAGCAGTTTATCGGCCGGCCAGTACTACGAGCAGTACTTC. Translating it yields CASSLSAGQYYEQYF.

This clonotype was counted many times. The chain recombines TRBV20-1 with TRBJ2-5; D perhaps matches TRBD1 (6 bases). Between the trimmed V and J ends, which lost 6 bases and 2 bases, there was a span of 16 bases. The germline gives CDR1 DFQATT, CDR2 SNEGSKA (reference sequence). The length of the CDR3 is 14 residues. The CDR3 sequence: CSARVGAPQETQYF. The DNA of the CDR3 is TGCAGTGCGCGGGTGGGGGCCCCACAAGAGACCCAGTACTTC.

As DNA, the CDR3 is TGTGCCAGCAGCCCCGGGGGTGGTGGTGCCCAGTACTTC. Translated: CASSPGGGGAQYF. This chain joins TRBV12-3 or TRBV12-4 and TRBJ2-5; D is possibly TRBD2 (6 bases). The CDR3 sequence is 13 residues long. V shed 6 bases and J shed 9 bases, with 17 bases lying between them.

The chain recombines TRBV3-1 with TRBJ2-1, with D possibly TRBD1 on 5 matching bases. The CDR3 spans 18 residues. The V gene lost 11 bases and the J gene lost 3 bases, with 29 bases spanning the gap. CDR1 and CDR2 (germline): LGHDT, YNNKEL (reference sequence). DNA of the CDR3: TGTGCCTCCAGCAAGGGGTCGAGTTGGAAACGAGTCTACAATGAGCAGTTCTTC. It specifies CASSKGSSWKRVYNEQFF.

This clonotype was seen a few times. V usage is TRBV15 and J usage is TRBJ2-2; 8 bases line up with TRBD2. This CDR3 has 17 amino acids. Trimming removed 3 bases from V and 4 bases from J; junction bases left unmatched: 10. Germline assignment: CDR1 LNHNV and CDR2 YYDKDF (reference sequence). The CDR3 reads CATSSPDGGAATGELFF. CDR3 DNA sequence: TGTGCCACCAGCAGCCCCGACGGGGGGGCCGCCACCGGGGAGCTGTTTTTT.